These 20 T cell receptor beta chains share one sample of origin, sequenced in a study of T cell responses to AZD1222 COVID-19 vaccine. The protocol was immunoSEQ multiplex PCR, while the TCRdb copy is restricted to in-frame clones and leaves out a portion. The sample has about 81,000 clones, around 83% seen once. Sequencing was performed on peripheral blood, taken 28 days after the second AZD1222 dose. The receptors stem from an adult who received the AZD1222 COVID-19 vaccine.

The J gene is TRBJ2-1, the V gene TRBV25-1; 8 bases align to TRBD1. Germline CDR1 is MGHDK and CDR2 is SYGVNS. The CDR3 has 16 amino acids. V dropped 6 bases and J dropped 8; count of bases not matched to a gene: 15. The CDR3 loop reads CASSGGQGRHRDEQFF. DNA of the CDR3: TGTGCCAGCAGCGGCGGACAGGGTAGGCATAGGGATGAGCAGTTCTTC.

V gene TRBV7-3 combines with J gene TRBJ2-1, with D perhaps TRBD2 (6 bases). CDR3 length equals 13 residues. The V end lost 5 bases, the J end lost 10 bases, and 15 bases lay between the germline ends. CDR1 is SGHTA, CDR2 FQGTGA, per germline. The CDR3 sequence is CASSPSPGGEQFF. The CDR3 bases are TGTGCCAGCAGCCCTTCGCCTGGGGGGGAGCAGTTCTTC.

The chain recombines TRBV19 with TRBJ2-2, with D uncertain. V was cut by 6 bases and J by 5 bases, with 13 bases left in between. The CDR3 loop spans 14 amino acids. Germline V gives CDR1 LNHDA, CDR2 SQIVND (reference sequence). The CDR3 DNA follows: TGTGCCAGTAGGCTCGACGTCTCAACCGGGGAGCTGTTTTTT. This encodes CASRLDVSTGELFF.

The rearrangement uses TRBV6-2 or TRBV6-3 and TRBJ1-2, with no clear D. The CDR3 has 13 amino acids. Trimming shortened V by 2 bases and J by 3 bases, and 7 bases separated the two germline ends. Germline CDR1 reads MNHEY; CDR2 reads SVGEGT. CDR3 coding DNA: TGTGCCAGCAGTTACGCAGAGGACTATGGCTACACCTTC. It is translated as CASSYAEDYGYTF.

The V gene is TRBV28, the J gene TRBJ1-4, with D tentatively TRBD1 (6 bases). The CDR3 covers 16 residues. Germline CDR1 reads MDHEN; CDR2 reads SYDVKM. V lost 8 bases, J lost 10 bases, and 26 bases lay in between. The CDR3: CASLYSGTFGFGKLFF. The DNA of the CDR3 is TGTGCCAGCTTATATAGCGGGACATTCGGTTTTGGAAAACTGTTTTTT.

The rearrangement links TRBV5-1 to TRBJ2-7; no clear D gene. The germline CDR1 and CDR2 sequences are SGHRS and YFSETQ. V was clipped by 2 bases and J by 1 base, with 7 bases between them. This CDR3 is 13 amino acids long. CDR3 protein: CASSFDWSYEQYF. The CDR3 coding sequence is TGCGCCAGCAGCTTCGACTGGTCCTACGAGCAGTACTTC.

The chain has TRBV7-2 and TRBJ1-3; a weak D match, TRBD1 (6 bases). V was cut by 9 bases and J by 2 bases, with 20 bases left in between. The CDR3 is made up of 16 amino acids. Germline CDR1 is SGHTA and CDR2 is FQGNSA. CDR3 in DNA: TGTGCCAGTTCGCCGGCCAGGGGCGTAACTGGAAACACCATATATTTT. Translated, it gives CASSPARGVTGNTIYF.

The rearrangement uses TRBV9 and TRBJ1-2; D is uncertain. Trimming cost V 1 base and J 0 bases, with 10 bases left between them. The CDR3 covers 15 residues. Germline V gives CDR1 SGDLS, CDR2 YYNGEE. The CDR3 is CASSVNFRSNYGYTF. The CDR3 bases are TGTGCCAGCAGCGTAAACTTCAGATCTAACTATGGCTACACCTTC.

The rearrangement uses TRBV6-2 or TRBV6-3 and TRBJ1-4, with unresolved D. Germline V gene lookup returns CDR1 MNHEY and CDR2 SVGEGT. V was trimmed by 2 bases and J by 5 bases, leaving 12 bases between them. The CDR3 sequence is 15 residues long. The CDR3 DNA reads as TGTGCCAGCAGTTACATGCAGGATGGCAATGAAAAACTGTTTTTT. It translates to CASSYMQDGNEKLFF.

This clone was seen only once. The CDR3 bases are TGTGCCAGCAGTTATCGGAGGGGGCGAGGCACAGATACGCAGTATTTT. It translates to CASSYRRGRGTDTQYF. The V call is TRBV6-2 or TRBV6-3, the J call TRBJ2-3, with D maybe TRBD1 (7 bases). V lost 3 bases, J lost 1 base, and 14 bases lay in between. Germline values: CDR1 MNHEY, CDR2 SVGEGT. CDR3 length: 16 residues.

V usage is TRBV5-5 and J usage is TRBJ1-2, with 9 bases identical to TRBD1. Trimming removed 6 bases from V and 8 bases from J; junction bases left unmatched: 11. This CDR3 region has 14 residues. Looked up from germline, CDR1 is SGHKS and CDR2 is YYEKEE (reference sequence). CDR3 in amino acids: CASTPAGTGWGYTF. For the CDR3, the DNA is TGTGCCAGCACCCCCGCCGGGACAGGGTGGGGCTACACCTTC.

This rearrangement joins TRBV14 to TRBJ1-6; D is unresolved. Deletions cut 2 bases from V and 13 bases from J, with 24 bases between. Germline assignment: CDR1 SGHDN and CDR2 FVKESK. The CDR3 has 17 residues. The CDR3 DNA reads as TGTGCCAGCAGCCAATCGGCGGGAGGCACTCGCTCCGGGCCCCTCCACTTT. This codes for CASSQSAGGTRSGPLHF.

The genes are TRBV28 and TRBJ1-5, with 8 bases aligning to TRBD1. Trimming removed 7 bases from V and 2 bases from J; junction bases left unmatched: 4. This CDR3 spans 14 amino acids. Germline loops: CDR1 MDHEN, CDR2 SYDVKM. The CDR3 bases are TGTGCCAGCACCTCGGGACAGGGCAATCAGCCCCAGCATTTT. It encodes CASTSGQGNQPQHF.

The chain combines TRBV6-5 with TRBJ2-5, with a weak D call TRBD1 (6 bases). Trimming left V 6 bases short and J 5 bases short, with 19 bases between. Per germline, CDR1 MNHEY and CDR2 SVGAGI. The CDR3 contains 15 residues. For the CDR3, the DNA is TGTGCCAGCAGCGAGTACAGGGAAGAGGGGGAGACCCAGTACTTC. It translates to CASSEYREEGETQYF.

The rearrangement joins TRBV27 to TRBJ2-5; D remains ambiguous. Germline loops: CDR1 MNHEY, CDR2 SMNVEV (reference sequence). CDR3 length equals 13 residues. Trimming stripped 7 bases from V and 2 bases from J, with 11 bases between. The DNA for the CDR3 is TGTGCCAGCATTTCGGCCAGACAAGAGACCCAGTACTTC. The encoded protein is CASISARQETQYF.

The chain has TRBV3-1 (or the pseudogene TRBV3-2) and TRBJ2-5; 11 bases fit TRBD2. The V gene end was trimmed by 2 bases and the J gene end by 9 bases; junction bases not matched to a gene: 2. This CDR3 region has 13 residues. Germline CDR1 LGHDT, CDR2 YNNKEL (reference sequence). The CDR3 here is CASSQLLAGAQYF. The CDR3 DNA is TGTGCCAGCAGCCAATTACTAGCGGGGGCCCAGTACTTC.

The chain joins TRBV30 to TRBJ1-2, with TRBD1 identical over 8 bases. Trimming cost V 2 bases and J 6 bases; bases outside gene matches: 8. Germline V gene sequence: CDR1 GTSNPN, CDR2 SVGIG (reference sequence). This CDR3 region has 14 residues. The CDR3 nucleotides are TGTGCCTGGAGTCGAGACAGGGGTGTCCATGGCTACACCTTC. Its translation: CAWSRDRGVHGYTF.

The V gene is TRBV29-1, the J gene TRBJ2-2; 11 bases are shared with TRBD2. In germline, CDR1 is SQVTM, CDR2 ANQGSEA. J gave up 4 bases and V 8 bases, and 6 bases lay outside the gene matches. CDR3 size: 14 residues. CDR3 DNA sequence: TGCAGCATCCTAGCGGGAGGCGGCACCGGGGAGCTGTTTTTT. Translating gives CSILAGGGTGELFF.

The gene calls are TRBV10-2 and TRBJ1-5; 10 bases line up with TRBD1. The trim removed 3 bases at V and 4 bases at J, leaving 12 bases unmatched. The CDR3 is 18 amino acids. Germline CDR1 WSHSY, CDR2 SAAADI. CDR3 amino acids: CASSDGQGGVGGNQPQHF. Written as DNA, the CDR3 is TGCGCCAGCAGTGACGGACAGGGGGGTGTTGGGGGGAATCAGCCCCAGCATTTT.

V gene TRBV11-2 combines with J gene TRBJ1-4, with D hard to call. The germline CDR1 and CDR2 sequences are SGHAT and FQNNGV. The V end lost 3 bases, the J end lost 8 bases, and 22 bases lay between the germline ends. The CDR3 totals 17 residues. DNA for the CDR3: TGTGCCAGCAGCTTCTACCCAAGAGGGAGGGTAGGGGAAAAACTGTTTTTT. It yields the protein CASSFYPRGRVGEKLFF. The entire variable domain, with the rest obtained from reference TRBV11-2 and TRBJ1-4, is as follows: EAGVAQSPRYKIIEKRQSVAFWCNPISGHATLYWYQQILGQGPKLLIQFQNNGVVDDSQLPKDRFSAERLKGVDSTLKIQPAKLEDSAVYLCASSFYPRGRVGEKLFFGSGTQLSVL.